The 2 T cell receptor beta chains below were found in one sample sequenced in a study of CXCR3-negative and CXCR3-positive naive CD8 T cells. All TRB cDNA libraries came from 5' RACE performed with UMI labels. TCRdb reanalyzed the 5' RACE reads, giving one entry per CDR3 protein sequence and no DNA. The table lists about 28,000 distinct CDR3 sequences. Sequenced input: memory CD8+ T cells from blood. All receptors derive from a human donor in good health. Some clones in this sample may be carry-over from other donors' samples.

This clonotype is called medium-sized based on its frequency. The genes are TRBV10-2 and TRBJ1-5. The CDR3 length is 14 residues. Germline V gene data show CDR1 as WSHSY and CDR2 as SAAADI. The CDR3 spells CASSETQVYQPQHF.

This rearrangement joins TRBV29-1 to TRBJ1-2; checking the TCRdb D call of TRBD1 is not possible without DNA. CDR1 is SQVTM and CDR2 is ANQGSEA in the germline V gene. This CDR3 spans 13 amino acids. The CDR3 loop is CSVAGGVRYGYTF.